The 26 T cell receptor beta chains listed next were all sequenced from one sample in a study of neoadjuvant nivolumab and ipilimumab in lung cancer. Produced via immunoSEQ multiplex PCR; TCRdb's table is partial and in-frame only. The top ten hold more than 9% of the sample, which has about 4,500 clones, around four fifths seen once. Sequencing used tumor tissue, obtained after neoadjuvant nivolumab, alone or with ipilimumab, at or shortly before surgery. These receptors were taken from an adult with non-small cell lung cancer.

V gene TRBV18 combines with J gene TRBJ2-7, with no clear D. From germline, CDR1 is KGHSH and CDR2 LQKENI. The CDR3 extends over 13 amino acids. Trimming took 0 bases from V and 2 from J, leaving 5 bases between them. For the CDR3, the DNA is TGTGCCAGCTCACCACCACAGACCTACGAGCAGTACTTC. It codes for CASSPPQTYEQYF.

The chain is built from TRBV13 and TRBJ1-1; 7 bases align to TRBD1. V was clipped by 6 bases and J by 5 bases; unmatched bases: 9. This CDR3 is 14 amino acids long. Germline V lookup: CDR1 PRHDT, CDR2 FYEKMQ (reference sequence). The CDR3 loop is CASRVGQGETEAFF. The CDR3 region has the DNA TGTGCCAGCAGGGTCGGGCAGGGGGAGACTGAAGCTTTCTTT.

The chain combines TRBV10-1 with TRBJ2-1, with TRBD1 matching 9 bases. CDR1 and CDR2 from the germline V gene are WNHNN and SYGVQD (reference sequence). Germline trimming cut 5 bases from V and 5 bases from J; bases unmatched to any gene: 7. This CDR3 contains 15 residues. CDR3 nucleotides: TGCGCCAGCAGTTCCCGGGACAGGGTAAACAATGAGCAGTTCTTC. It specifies CASSSRDRVNNEQFF.

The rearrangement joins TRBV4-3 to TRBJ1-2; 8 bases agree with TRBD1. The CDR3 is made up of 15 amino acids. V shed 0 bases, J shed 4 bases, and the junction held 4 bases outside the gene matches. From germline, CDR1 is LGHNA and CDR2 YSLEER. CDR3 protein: CASSQESQGAYGYTF. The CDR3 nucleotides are TGCGCCAGCAGCCAAGAAAGCCAGGGGGCCTATGGCTACACCTTC.

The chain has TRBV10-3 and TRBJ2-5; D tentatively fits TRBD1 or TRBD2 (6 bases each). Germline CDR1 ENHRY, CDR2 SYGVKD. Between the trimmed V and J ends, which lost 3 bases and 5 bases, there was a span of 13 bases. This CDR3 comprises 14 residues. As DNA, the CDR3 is TGTGCCATCAGTGAACCGGGGGCATGGGAGACCCAGTACTTC. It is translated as CAISEPGAWETQYF.

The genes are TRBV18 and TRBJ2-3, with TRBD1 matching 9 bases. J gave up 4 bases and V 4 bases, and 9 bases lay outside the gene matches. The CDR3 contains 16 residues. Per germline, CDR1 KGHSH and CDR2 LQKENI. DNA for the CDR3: TGTGCCAGCTCACAAACCGGGACAGGGTCGGCAGATACGCAGTATTTT. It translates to CASSQTGTGSADTQYF. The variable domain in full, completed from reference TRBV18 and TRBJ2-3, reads NAGVMQNPRHLVRRRGQEARLRCSPMKGHSHVYWYRQLPEEGLKFMVYLQKENIIDESGMPKERFSAEFPKEGPSILRIQQVVRGDSAAYFCASSQTGTGSADTQYFGPGTRLTVL.

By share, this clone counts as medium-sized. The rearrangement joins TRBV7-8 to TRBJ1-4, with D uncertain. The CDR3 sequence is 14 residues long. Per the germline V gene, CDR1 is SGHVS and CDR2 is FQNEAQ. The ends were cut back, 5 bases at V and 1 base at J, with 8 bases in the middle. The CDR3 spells CASSPDGTNEKLFF. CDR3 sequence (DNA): TGTGCCAGCAGCCCGGACGGAACTAATGAAAAACTGTTTTTT.

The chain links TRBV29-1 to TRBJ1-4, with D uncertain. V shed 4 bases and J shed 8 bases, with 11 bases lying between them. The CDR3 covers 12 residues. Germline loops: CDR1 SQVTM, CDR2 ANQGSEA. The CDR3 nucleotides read TGCAGCGTTGTTTCTAGCGGGGAAAAACTGTTTTTT. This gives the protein CSVVSSGEKLFF.

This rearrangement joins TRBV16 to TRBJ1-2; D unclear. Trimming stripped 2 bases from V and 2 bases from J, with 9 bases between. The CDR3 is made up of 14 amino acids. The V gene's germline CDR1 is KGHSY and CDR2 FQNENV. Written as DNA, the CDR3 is TGTGCCAGCAGCCAAAACCTTGACAACTATGGCTACACCTTC. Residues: CASSQNLDNYGYTF.

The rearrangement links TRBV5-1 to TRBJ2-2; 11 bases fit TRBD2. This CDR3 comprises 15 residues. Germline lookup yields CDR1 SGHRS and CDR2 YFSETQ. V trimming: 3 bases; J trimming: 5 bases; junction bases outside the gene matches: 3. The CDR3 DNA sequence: TGCGCCAGCAGCTCTAGCGGGGGGCGTACCGGGGAGCTGTTTTTT. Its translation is CASSSSGGRTGELFF.

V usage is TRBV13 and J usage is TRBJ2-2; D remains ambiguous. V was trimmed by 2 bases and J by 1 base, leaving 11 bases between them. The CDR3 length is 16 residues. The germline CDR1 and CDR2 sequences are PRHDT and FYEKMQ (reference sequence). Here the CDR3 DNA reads TGTGCCAGCAGCTTATTCTTAGCTGAGAACACCGGGGAGCTGTTTTTT. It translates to CASSLFLAENTGELFF.

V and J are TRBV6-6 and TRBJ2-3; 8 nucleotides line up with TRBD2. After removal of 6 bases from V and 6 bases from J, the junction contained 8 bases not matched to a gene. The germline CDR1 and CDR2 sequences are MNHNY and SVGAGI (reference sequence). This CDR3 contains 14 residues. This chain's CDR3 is CASRPGGLSDTQYF. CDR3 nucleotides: TGTGCCAGCAGACCGGGGGGGCTCAGTGATACGCAGTATTTT.

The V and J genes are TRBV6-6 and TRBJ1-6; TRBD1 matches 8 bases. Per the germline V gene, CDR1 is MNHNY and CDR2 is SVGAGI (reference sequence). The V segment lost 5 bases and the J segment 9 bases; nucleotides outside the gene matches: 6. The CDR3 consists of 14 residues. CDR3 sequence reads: CASSDRGMGSPLHF. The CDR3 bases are TGTGCCAGCAGTGACAGGGGTATGGGTTCACCCCTCCACTTT.

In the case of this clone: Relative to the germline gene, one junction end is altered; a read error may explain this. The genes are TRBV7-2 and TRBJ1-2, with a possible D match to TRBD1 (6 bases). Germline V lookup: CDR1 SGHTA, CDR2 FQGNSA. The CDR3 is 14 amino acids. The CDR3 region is CASTLTQGFYGYTF. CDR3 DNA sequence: TGTGCCAGCACCTTAACACAGGGTTTCTATGGCTACACCTTC.

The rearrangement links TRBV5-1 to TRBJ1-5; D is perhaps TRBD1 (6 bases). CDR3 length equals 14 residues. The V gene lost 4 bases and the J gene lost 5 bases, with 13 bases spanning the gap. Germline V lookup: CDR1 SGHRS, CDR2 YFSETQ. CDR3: CASSPGGGDQPQHF. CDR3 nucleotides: TGCGCCAGCAGCCCGGGAGGGGGAGATCAGCCCCAGCATTTT.

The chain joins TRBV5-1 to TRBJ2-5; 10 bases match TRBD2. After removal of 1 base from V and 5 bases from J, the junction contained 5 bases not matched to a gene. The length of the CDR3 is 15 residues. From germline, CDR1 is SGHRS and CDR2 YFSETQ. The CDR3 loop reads CASSLLAGGQETQYF. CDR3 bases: TGCGCCAGCAGCTTGTTAGCGGGGGGCCAGGAGACCCAGTACTTC.

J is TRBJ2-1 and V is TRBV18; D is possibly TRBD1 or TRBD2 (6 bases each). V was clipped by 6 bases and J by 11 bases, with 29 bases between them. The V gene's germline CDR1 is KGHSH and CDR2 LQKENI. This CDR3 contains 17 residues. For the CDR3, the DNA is TGTGCCAGCTCTTCATACTCAACCACGTCGGGGGCTATCAAGCAGTTCTTC. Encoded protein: CASSSYSTTSGAIKQFF.

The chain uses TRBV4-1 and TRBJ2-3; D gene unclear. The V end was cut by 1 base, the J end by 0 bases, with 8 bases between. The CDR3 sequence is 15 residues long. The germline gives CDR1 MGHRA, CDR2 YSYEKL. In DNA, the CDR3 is TGCGCCAGCAGCCAAGCCAGTCGTAGCACAGATACGCAGTATTTT. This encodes CASSQASRSTDTQYF.

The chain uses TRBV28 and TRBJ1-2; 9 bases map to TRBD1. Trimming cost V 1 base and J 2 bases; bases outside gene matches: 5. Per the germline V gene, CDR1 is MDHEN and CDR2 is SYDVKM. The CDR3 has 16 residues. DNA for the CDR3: TGTGCCAGCAGTTTATCGTGGACAGGGGCGAACTATGGCTACACCTTC. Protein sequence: CASSLSWTGANYGYTF.

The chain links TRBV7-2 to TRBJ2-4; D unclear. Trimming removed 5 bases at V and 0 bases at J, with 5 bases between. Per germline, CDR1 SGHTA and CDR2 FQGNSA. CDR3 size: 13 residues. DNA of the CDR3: TGTGCCAGCAGCGCCCAAGCCAAAAACATTCAGTACTTC. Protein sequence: CASSAQAKNIQYF.

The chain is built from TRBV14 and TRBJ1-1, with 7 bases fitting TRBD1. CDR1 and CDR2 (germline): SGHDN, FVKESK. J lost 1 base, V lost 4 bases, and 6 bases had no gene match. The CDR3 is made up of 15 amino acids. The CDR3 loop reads CASSPSTGWNTEAFF. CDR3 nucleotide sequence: TGTGCCAGCAGCCCATCGACAGGGTGGAACACTGAAGCTTTCTTT.

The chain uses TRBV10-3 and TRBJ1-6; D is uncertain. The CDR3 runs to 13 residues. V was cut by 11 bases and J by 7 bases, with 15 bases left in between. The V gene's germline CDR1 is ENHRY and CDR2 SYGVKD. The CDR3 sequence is CASRVSGNSPLHF. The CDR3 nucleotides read TGTGCCTCCCGCGTGTCGGGAAATTCACCCCTCCACTTT.

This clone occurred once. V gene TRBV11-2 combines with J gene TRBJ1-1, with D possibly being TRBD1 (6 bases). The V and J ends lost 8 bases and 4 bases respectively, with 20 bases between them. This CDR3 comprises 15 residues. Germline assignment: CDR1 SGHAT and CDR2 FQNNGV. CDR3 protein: CASSGQHDISTEAFF. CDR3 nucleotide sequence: TGTGCCAGCTCCGGACAGCATGATATTAGCACTGAAGCTTTCTTT. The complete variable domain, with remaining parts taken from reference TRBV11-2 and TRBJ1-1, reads EAGVAQSPRYKIIEKRQSVAFWCNPISGHATLYWYQQILGQGPKLLIQFQNNGVVDDSQLPKDRFSAERLKGVDSTLKIQPAKLEDSAVYLCASSGQHDISTEAFFGQGTRLTVV.

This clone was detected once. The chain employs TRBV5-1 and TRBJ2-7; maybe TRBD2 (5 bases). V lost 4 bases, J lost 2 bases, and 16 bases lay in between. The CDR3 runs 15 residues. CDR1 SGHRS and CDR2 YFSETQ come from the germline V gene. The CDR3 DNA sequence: TGCGCCAGCAGCCTTTCGGTCTCGGAGGCCTACGAGCAGTACTTC. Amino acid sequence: CASSLSVSEAYEQYF.

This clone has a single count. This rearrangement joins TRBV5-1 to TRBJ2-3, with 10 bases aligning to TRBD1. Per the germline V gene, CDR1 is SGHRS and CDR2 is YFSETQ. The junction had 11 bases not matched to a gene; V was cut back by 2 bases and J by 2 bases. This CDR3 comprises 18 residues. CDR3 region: CASSFTLSGTGVTDTQYF. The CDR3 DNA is TGCGCCAGCAGCTTCACCCTCTCCGGGACAGGGGTCACAGATACGCAGTATTTT.

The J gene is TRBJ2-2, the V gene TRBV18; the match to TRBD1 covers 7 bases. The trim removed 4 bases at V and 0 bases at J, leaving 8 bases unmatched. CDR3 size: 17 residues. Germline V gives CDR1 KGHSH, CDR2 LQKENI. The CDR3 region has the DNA TGTGCCAGCTCACTCCCGACAGGGATAGCGAACACCGGGGAGCTGTTTTTT. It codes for CASSLPTGIANTGELFF.